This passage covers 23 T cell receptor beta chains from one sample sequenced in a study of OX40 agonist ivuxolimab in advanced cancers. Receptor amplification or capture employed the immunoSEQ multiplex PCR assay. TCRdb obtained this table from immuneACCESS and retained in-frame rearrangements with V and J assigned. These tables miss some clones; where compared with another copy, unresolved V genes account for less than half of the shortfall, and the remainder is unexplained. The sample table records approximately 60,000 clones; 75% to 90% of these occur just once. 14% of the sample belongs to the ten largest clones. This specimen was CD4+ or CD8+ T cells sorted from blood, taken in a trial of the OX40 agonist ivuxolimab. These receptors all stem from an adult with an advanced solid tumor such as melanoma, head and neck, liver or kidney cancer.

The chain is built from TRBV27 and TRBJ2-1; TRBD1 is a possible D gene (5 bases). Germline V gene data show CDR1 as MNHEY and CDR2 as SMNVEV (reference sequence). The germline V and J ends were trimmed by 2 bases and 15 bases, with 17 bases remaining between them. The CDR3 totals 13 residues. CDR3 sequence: CASSLMSRTPAFF. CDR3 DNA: TGTGCCAGCAGTTTAATGAGCAGGACACCTGCGTTCTTC.

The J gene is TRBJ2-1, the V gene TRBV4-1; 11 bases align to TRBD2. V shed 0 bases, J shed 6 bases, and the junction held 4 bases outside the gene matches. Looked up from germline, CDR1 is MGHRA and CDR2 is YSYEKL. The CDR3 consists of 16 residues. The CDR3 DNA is TGCGCCAGCAGCCAAGAAGGGCTAGCGGGAGGCAATGAGCAGTTCTTC. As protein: CASSQEGLAGGNEQFF.

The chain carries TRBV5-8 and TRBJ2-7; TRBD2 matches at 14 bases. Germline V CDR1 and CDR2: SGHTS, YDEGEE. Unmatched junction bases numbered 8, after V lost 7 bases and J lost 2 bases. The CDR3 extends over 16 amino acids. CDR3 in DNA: TGTGCCAGCTCCCCGGGACTAGCGGGAGTAACCTACGAGCAGTACTTC. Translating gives CASSPGLAGVTYEQYF. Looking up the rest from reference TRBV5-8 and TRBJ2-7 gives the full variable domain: EAGVTQSPTHLIKTRGQQATLRCSPISGHTSVYWYQQALGLGLQFLLWYDEGEERNRGNFPPRFSGRQFPNYSSELNVNALELEDSALYLCASSPGLAGVTYEQYFGPGTRLTVT.

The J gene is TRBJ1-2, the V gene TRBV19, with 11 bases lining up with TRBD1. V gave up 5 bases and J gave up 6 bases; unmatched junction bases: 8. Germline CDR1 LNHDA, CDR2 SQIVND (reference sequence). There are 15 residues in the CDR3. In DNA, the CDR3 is TGTGCCAGTAGTCCCTGGACAGGGGGCGCGGATGGCTACACCTTC. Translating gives CASSPWTGGADGYTF.

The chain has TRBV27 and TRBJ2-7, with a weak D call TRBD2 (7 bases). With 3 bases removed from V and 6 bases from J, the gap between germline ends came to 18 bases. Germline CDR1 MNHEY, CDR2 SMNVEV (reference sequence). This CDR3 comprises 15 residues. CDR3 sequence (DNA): TGTGCCAGCAGTTTGGGGGGGGCCCCCCCGGCCGAGCAGTACTTC. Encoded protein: CASSLGGAPPAEQYF.

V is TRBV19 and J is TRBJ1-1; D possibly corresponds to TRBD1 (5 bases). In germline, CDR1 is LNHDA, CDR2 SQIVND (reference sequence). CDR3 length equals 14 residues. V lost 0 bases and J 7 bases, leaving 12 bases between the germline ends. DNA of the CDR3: TGTGCCAGTAGTATAGAGGGGGGGACGGATGAAGCTTTCTTT. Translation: CASSIEGGTDEAFF.

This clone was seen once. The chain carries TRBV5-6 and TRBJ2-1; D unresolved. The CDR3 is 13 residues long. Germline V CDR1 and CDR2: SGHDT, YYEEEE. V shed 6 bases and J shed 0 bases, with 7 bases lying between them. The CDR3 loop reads CASTPSSYNEQFF. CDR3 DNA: TGTGCCAGCACCCCAAGCTCCTACAATGAGCAGTTCTTC.

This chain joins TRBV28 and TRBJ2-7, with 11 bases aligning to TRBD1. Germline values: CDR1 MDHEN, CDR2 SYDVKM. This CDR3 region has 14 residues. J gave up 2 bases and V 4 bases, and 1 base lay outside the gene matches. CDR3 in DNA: TGTGCCAGCAGTTCGGGACAGGGGGCCTACGAGCAGTACTTC. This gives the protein CASSSGQGAYEQYF. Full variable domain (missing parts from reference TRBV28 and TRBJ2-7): DVKVTQSSRYLVKRTGEKVFLECVQDMDHENMFWYRQDPGLGLRLIYFSYDVKMKEKGDIPEGYSVSREKKERFSLILESASTNQTSMYLCASSSGQGAYEQYFGPGTRLTVT.

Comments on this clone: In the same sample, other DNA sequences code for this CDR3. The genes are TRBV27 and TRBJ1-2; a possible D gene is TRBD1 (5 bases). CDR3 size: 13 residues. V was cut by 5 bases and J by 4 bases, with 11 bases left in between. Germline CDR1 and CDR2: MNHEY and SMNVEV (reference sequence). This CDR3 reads CASSPTGTYGYTF. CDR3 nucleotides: TGTGCCAGCAGTCCCACCGGGACCTATGGCTACACCTTC.

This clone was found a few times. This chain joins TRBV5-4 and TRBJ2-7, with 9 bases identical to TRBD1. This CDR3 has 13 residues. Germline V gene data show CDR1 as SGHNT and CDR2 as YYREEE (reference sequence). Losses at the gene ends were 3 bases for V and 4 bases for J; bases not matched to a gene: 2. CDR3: CASSSGTGYEQYF. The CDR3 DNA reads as TGTGCCAGCAGCTCCGGGACAGGGTACGAGCAGTACTTC.

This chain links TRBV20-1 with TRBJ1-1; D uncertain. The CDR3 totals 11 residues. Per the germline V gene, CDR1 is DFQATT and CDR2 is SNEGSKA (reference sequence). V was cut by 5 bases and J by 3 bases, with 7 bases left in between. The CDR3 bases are TGCAGTGCTGAGGGAGACACTGAAGCTTTCTTT. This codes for CSAEGDTEAFF.

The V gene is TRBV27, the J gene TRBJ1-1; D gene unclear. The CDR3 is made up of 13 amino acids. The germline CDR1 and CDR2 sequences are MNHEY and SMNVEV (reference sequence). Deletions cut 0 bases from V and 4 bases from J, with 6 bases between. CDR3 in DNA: TGTGCCAGCAGTTTATCTAGGATCACTGAAGCTTTCTTT. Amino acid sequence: CASSLSRITEAFF.

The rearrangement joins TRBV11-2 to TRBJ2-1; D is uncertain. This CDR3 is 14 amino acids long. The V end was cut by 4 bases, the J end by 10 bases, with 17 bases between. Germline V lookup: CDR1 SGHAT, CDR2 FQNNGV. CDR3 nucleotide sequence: TGTGCCAGCAGCTCGCCAGTCGTCGATTTGGAGCAGTTCTTC. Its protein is CASSSPVVDLEQFF.

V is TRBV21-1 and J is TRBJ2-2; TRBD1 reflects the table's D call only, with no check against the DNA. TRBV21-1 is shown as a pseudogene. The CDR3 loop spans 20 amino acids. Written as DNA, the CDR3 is TGTGCCAGCAGCAAAGCTCTCGGACAGCTAAACCCTGCGGGCGCCGGGGAGCTGTTTTTT. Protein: CASSKALGQLNPAGAGELFF.

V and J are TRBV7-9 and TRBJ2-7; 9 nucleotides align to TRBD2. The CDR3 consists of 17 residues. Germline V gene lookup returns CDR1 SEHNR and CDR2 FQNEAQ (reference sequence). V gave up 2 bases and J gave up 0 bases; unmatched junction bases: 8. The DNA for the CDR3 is TGTGCCAGCAGCTTACCGGCCGTGACTAGCGGCTCCTACGAGCAGTACTTC. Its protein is CASSLPAVTSGSYEQYF.

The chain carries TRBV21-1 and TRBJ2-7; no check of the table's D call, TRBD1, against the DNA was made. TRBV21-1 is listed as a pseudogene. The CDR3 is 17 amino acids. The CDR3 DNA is TGTGCCAGCAGCAAAACCCCTACAGAGACCATCTCCTACGAGCAGTACTTC. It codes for CASSKTPTETISYEQYF.

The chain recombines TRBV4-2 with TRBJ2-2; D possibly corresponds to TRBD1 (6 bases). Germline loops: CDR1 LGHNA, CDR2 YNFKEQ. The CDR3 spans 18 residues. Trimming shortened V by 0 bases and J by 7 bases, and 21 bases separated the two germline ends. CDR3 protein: CASSQDIGGGRGHGELFF. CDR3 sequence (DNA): TGTGCCAGCAGCCAAGACATTGGAGGTGGCAGGGGCCACGGGGAGCTGTTTTTT.

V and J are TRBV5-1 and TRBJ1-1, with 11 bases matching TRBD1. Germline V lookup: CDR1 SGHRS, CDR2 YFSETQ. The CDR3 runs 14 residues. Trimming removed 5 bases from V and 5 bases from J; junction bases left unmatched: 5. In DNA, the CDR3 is TGCGCCAGCAGTCGGACAGGGGGCGGAACTGAAGCTTTCTTT. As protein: CASSRTGGGTEAFF.

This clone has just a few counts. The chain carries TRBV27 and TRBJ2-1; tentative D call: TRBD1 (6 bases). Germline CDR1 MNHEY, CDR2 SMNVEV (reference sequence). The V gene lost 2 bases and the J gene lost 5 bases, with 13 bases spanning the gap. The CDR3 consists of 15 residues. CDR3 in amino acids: CASSLISQGNNEQFF. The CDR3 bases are TGTGCCAGCAGTTTAATTTCCCAGGGGAACAATGAGCAGTTCTTC.

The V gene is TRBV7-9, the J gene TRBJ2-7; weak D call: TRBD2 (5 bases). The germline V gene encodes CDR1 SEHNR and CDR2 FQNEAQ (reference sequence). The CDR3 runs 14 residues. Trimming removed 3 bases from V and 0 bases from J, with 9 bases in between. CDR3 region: CASSFSGSSYEQYF. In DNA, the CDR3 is TGTGCCAGCAGCTTCTCGGGAAGCTCCTACGAGCAGTACTTC.

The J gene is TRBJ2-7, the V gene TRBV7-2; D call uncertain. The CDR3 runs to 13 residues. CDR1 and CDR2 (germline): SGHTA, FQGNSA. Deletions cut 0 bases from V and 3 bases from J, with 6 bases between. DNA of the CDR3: TGTGCCAGCAGCTTAGCGCTGGGCTACGAGCAGTACTTC. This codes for CASSLALGYEQYF.

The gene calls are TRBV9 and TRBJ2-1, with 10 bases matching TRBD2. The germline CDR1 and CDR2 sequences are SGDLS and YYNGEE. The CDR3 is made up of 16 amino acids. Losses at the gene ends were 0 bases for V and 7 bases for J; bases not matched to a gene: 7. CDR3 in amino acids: CASSVDLAGGVNEQFF. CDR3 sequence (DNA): TGTGCCAGCAGCGTAGACTTAGCGGGGGGCGTTAATGAGCAGTTCTTC.

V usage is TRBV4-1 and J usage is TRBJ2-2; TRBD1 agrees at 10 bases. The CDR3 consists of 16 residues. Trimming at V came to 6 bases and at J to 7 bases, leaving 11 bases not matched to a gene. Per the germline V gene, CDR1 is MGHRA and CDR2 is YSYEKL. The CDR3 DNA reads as TGCGCCAGCAGTCGACAGGGGGCCCCCTTCAGCGGGGAGCTGTTTTTT. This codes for CASSRQGAPFSGELFF.